These T cell receptor beta chains were read from a single sample in a study of chemoradiotherapy in HPV16-positive cancers. Generated by immunoSEQ multiplex PCR, the TCRdb table keeps only in-frame clones and is missing some. This table has under 10,000 clones, 70% to 85% appearing once. Specimen collection occurred from a patient who underwent chemoradiotherapy. The receptors come from a human donor with HPV-associated anogenital cancer. The CDR3 runs from the conserved cysteine through the conserved F or W. Fields, in order: CDR3 length, J gene, clone size, D gene, V gene, CDR3 protein, CDR3 DNA. D genes are given only for firm matches. Clone size appears in some rows only: once, few, many, or a class for an expanded clone.

CDR3 length: 14; J gene: TRBJ1-3; clone size: -; D gene: -; V gene: TRBV5-1; CDR3 protein: CASSQGRSGNTIYF; CDR3 DNA: TGCGCCAGCAGCCAGGGACGGAGTGGAAACACCATATATTTT
CDR3 length: 12; J gene: TRBJ1-1; clone size: -; D gene: -; V gene: TRBV30; CDR3 protein: CASEGGQIEAFF; CDR3 DNA: TGTGCCTCGGAGGGGGGTCAAATAGAAGCTTTCTTT
CDR3 length: 16; J gene: TRBJ2-7; clone size: few; D gene: -; V gene: TRBV6-5; CDR3 protein: CASSYSPNLGAYEQYF; CDR3 DNA: TGTGCCAGCAGTTACTCCCCTAACCTAGGAGCGTACGAGCAGTACTTC
CDR3 length: 12; J gene: TRBJ2-5; clone size: -; D gene: -; V gene: TRBV28; CDR3 protein: CASHSTGETQYF; CDR3 DNA: TGTGCCAGCCACTCGACTGGAGAGACCCAGTACTTC
CDR3 length: 14; J gene: TRBJ2-1; clone size: -; D gene: TRBD1; V gene: TRBV25-1; CDR3 protein: CASSRDRAYNEQFF; CDR3 DNA: TGTGCCAGCAGCCGGGACAGGGCCTACAATGAGCAGTTCTTC
CDR3 length: 13; J gene: TRBJ2-1; clone size: -; D gene: -; V gene: TRBV7-6; CDR3 protein: CASSPTGGNEQFF; CDR3 DNA: TGTGCCAGCAGCCCGACCGGCGGCAATGAGCAGTTCTTC
CDR3 length: 16; J gene: TRBJ2-7; clone size: few; D gene: TRBD1; V gene: TRBV4-1; CDR3 protein: CASSPGQGAASYEQYF; CDR3 DNA: TGCGCCAGCAGCCCGGGACAGGGGGCGGCGTCCTACGAGCAGTACTTC
CDR3 length: 15; J gene: TRBJ1-6; clone size: -; D gene: TRBD1; V gene: TRBV7-9; CDR3 protein: CASSRTGDSNSPLHF; CDR3 DNA: TGTGCCAGCAGCCGGACAGGGGATAGTAATTCACCCCTCCACTTT
CDR3 length: 15; J gene: TRBJ2-2; clone size: -; D gene: -; V gene: TRBV7-2; CDR3 protein: CASSPPGVHTGELFF; CDR3 DNA: TGTGCCAGCAGCCCCCCGGGAGTTCACACCGGGGAGCTGTTTTTT
CDR3 length: 16; J gene: TRBJ2-1; clone size: -; D gene: TRBD2; V gene: TRBV10-2; CDR3 protein: CASSGRSGSSYNEQFF; CDR3 DNA: TGCGCCAGCAGTGGTCGTAGCGGGAGCTCCTACAATGAGCAGTTCTTC
CDR3 length: 16; J gene: TRBJ2-1; clone size: -; D gene: TRBD2; V gene: TRBV19; CDR3 protein: CASTQRGGLFNNEQFF; CDR3 DNA: TGTGCCAGTACCCAGCGGGGGGGCCTATTTAACAATGAGCAGTTCTTC
CDR3 length: 16; J gene: TRBJ2-7; clone size: -; D gene: TRBD2; V gene: TRBV5-1; CDR3 protein: CASSLLSGGAPYEQYF; CDR3 DNA: TGCGCCAGCAGCTTGCTAAGCGGGGGGGCACCCTACGAGCAGTACTTC
CDR3 length: 15; J gene: TRBJ2-1; clone size: -; D gene: TRBD2; V gene: TRBV7-9; CDR3 protein: CASSFAAGGYNEQFF; CDR3 DNA: TGTGCCAGCAGCTTCGCAGCGGGGGGATACAATGAGCAGTTCTTC
CDR3 length: 14; J gene: TRBJ2-2; clone size: once; D gene: -; V gene: TRBV9; CDR3 protein: CASSVPMEGGELFF; CDR3 DNA: TGTGCCAGCAGCGTTCCGATGGAGGGCGGGGAGCTGTTTTTT
CDR3 length: 14; J gene: TRBJ1-2; clone size: -; D gene: -; V gene: TRBV30; CDR3 protein: CAWSVYRSNYGYTF; CDR3 DNA: TGTGCCTGGAGTGTATACAGAAGTAACTATGGCTACACCTTC
CDR3 length: 17; J gene: TRBJ2-6; clone size: -; D gene: -; V gene: TRBV5-1; CDR3 protein: CASSFGTPFSGANVLTF; CDR3 DNA: TGCGCCAGCAGCTTCGGGACACCCTTCTCTGGGGCCAACGTCCTGACTTTC
CDR3 length: 15; J gene: TRBJ1-1; clone size: -; D gene: TRBD1; V gene: TRBV15; CDR3 protein: CATSPRTGASVEAFF; CDR3 DNA: TGTGCCACCAGCCCCCGGACAGGCGCCTCCGTTGAAGCTTTCTTT
CDR3 length: 14; J gene: TRBJ2-5; clone size: -; D gene: -; V gene: TRBV5-4; CDR3 protein: CASSLVGYQETQYF; CDR3 DNA: TGTGCCAGCAGCCTTGTGGGGTACCAAGAGACCCAGTACTTC
CDR3 length: 15; J gene: TRBJ2-1; clone size: -; D gene: -; V gene: TRBV7-9; CDR3 protein: CASSPGMGSYNEQFF; CDR3 DNA: TGTGCCAGCAGCCCAGGGATGGGGAGCTACAATGAGCAGTTCTTC
CDR3 length: 13; J gene: TRBJ2-5; clone size: -; D gene: TRBD1; V gene: TRBV29-1; CDR3 protein: CSVPGQGQETQYF; CDR3 DNA: TGCAGCGTCCCGGGACAGGGGCAAGAGACCCAGTACTTC
CDR3 length: 15; J gene: TRBJ2-1; clone size: -; D gene: TRBD2; V gene: TRBV5-1; CDR3 protein: CASSLPAGDLNEQFF; CDR3 DNA: TGCGCCAGCAGCTTGCCAGCGGGAGACCTCAATGAGCAGTTCTTC
CDR3 length: 14; J gene: TRBJ2-7; clone size: -; D gene: TRBD1; V gene: TRBV19; CDR3 protein: CASSSAGQDYEQYF; CDR3 DNA: TGTGCCAGTAGTTCCGCCGGACAGGACTACGAGCAGTACTTC
CDR3 length: 11; J gene: TRBJ2-2; clone size: -; D gene: -; V gene: TRBV9; CDR3 protein: CASSVGGELFF; CDR3 DNA: TGTGCCAGCAGCGTAGGTGGGGAGCTGTTTTTT
CDR3 length: 15; J gene: TRBJ1-2; clone size: -; D gene: -; V gene: TRBV9; CDR3 protein: CASSVGQALPYGYTF; CDR3 DNA: TGTGCCAGCAGCGTAGGTCAGGCTCTGCCCTATGGCTACACCTTC
CDR3 length: 15; J gene: TRBJ2-7; clone size: -; D gene: -; V gene: TRBV7-8; CDR3 protein: CASSLVVARTYEQYF; CDR3 DNA: TGTGCCAGCAGCTTAGTTGTAGCAAGGACCTACGAGCAGTACTTC
CDR3 length: 15; J gene: TRBJ1-2; clone size: -; D gene: -; V gene: TRBV5-6; CDR3 protein: CASSRSREFNYGYTF; CDR3 DNA: TGTGCCAGCAGCCGGTCACGGGAATTTAACTATGGCTACACCTTC
CDR3 length: 18; J gene: TRBJ2-3; clone size: once; D gene: -; V gene: TRBV27; CDR3 protein: CASSPSWDFRATTDTQYF; CDR3 DNA: TGTGCCAGCAGTCCCTCATGGGACTTCCGGGCAACCACAGATACGCAGTATTTT
CDR3 length: 14; J gene: TRBJ2-3; clone size: -; D gene: -; V gene: TRBV5-1; CDR3 protein: CASRLDSITDTQYF; CDR3 DNA: TGCGCCAGCAGACTGGACAGCATCACAGATACGCAGTATTTT
CDR3 length: 12; J gene: TRBJ2-5; clone size: -; D gene: -; V gene: TRBV27; CDR3 protein: CASSIIGETQYF; CDR3 DNA: TGTGCCAGCAGCATTATCGGGGAGACCCAGTACTTC